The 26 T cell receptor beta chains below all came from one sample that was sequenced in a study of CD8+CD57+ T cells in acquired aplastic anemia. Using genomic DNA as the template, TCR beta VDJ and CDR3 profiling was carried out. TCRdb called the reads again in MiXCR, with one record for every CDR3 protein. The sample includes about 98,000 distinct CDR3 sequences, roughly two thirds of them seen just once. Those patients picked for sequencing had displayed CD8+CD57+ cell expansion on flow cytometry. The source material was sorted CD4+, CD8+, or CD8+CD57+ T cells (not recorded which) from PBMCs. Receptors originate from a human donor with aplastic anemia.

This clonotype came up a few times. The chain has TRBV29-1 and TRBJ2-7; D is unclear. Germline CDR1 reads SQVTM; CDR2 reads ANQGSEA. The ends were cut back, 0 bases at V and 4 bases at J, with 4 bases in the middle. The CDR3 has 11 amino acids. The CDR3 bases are TGCAGCGTTGAAGATTTTTACGAGCAGTACTTC. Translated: CSVEDFYEQYF.

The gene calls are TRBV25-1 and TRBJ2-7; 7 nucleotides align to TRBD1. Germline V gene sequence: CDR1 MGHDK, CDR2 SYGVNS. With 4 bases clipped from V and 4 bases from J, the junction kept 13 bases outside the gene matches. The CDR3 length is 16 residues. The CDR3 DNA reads TGTGCCAGCAGTGGTATCCGGGACAGCGATAAGTACGAGCAGTACTTC. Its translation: CASSGIRDSDKYEQYF.

As DNA, the CDR3 is TGTGCCAGCAGTTACTCGACGGGGGGGCGCGATCAGCCCCAGCATTTT. This encodes CASSYSTGGRDQPQHF. The chain uses TRBV6-5 and TRBJ1-5, with D perhaps TRBD1 (6 bases). Trimming removed 0 bases at V and 5 bases at J, with 14 bases between. Germline V CDR1 and CDR2: MNHEY, SVGAGI. This CDR3 has 16 residues.

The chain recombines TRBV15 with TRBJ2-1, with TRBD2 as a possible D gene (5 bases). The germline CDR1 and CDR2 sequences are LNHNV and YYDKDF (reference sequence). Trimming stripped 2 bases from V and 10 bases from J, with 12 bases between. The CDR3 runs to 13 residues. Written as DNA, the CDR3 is TGTGCCACCAGCAGATCCGGGTCGGGAGAGCAGTTCTTC. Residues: CATSRSGSGEQFF.

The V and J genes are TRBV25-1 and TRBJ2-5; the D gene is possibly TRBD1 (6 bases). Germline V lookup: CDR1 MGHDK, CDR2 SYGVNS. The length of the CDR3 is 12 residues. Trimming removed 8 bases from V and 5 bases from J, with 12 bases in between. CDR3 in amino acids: CASGPGAETQYF. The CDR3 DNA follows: TGTGCCAGCGGACCAGGGGCGGAGACCCAGTACTTC.

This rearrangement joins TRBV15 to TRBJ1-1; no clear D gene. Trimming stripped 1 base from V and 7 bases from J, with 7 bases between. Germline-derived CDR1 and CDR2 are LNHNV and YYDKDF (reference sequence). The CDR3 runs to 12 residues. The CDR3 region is CATSRAGFEAFF. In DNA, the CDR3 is TGTGCCACCAGCAGAGCTGGGTTTGAAGCTTTCTTT. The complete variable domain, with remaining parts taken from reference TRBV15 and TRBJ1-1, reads DAMVIQNPRYQVTQFGKPVTLSCSQTLNHNVMYWYQQKSSQAPKLLFHYYDKDFNNEADTPDNFQSRRPNTSFCFLDIRSPGLGDTAMYLCATSRAGFEAFFGQGTRLTVV.

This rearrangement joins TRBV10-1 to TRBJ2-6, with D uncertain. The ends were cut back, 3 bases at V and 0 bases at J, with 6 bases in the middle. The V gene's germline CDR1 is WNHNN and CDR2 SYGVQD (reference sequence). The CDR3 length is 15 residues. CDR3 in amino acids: CASSDSASGANVLTF. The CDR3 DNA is TGCGCCAGCAGTGACAGCGCCTCTGGGGCCAACGTCCTGACTTTC.

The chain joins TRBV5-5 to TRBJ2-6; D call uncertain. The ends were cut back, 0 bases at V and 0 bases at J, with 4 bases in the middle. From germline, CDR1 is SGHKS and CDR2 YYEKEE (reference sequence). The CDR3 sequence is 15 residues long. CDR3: CASSLAVSGANVLTF. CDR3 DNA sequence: TGTGCCAGCAGCTTGGCAGTCTCTGGGGCCAACGTCCTGACTTTC.

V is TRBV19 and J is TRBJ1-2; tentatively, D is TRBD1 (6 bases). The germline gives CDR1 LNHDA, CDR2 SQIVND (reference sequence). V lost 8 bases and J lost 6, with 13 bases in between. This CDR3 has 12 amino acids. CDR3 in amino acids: CASAPGGHGYTF. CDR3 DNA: TGTGCCAGTGCCCCGGGGGGCCATGGCTACACCTTC.

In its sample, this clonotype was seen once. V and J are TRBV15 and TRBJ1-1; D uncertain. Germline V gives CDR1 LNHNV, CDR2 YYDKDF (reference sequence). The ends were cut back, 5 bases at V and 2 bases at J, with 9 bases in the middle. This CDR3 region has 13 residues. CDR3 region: CATSAHSNTEAFF. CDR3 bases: TGTGCCACCAGCGCGCATTCTAACACTGAAGCTTTCTTT.

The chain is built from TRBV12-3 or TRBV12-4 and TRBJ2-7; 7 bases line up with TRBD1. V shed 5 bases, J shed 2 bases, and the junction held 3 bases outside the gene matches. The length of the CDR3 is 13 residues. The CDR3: CASSDDRAYEQYF. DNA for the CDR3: TGTGCCAGCAGTGACGACAGGGCCTACGAGCAGTACTTC.

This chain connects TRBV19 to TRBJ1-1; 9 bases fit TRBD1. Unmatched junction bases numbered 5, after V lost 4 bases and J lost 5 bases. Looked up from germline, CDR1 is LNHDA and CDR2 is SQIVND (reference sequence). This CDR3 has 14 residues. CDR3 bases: TGTGCCAGTAGTACCGGGACAGGGTTGACTGAAGCTTTCTTT. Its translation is CASSTGTGLTEAFF.

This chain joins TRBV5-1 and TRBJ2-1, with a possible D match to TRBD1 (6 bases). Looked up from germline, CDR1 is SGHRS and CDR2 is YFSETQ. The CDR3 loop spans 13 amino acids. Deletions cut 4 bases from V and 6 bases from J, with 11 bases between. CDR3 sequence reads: CASSPDRINEQFF. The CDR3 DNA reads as TGCGCCAGCAGCCCCGACAGGATCAATGAGCAGTTCTTC.

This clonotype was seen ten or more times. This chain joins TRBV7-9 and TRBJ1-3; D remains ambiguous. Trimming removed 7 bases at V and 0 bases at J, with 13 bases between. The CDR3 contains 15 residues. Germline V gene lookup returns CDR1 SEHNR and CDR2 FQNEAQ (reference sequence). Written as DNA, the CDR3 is TGTGCCAGCACCCTCGACGGGTACTCTGGAAACACCATATATTTT. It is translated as CASTLDGYSGNTIYF.

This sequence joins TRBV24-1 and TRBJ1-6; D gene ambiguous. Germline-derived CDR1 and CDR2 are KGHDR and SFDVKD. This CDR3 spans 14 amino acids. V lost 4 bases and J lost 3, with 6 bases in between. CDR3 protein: CATSEGNYNSPLHF. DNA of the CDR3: TGTGCCACCAGTGAGGGCAACTATAATTCACCCCTCCACTTT.

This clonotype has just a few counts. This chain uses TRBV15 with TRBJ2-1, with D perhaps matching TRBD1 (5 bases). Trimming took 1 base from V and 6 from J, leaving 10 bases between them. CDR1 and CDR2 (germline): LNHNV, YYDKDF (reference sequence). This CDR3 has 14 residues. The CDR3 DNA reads TGTGCCACCAGCAGAGCTACAGGCTCCAATGAGCAGTTCTTC. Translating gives CATSRATGSNEQFF.

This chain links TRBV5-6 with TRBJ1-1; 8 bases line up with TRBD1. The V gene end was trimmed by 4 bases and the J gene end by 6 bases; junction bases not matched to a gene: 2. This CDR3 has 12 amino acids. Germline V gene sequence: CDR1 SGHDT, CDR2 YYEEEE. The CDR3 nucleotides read TGTGCCAGCAGCCTGACAGGGGCTGAAGCTTTCTTT. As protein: CASSLTGAEAFF.

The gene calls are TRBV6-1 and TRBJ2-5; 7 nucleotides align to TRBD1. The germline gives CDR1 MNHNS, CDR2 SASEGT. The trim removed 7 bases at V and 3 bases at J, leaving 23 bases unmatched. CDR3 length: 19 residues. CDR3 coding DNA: TGTGCCAGCACCCCCGGGCCGTGGTTAGGGGGCCCTACAAAAGAGACCCAGTACTTC. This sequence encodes CASTPGPWLGGPTKETQYF.

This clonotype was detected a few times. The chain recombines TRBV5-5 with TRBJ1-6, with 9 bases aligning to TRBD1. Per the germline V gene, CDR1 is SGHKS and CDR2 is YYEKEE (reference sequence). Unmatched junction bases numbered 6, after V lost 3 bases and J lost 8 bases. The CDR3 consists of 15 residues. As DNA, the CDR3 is TGTGCCAGCAGCTACGGACAGGGGTGGGATTCACCCCTCCACTTT. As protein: CASSYGQGWDSPLHF.

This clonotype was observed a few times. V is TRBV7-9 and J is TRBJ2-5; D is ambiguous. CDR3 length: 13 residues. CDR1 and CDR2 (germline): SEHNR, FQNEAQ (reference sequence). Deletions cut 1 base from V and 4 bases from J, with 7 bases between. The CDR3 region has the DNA TGTGCCAGCAGCTTAGGTGCGGCAGAGACCCAGTACTTC. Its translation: CASSLGAAETQYF.

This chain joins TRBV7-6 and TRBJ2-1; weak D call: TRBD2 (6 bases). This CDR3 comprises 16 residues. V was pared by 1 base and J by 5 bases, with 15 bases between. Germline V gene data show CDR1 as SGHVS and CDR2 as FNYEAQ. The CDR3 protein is CASSLGGGLINNEQFF. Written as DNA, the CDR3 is TGTGCCAGCAGCTTAGGTGGGGGACTTATTAACAATGAGCAGTTCTTC.

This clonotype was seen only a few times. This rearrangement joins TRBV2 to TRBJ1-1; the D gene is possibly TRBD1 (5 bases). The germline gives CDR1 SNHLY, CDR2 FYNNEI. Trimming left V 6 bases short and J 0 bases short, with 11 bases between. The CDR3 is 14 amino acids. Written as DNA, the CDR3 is TGTGCCAGCAGAGACAGTCCCCTGAACACTGAAGCTTTCTTT. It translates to CASRDSPLNTEAFF.

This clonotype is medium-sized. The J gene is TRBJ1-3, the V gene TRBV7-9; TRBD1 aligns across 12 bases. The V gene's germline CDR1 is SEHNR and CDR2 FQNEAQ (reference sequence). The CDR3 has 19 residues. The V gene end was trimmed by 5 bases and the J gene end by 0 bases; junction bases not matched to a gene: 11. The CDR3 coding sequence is TGTGCCAGCAGCCCTCCGGGACAGGGGGCAACCTACTCTGGAAACACCATATATTTT. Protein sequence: CASSPPGQGATYSGNTIYF.

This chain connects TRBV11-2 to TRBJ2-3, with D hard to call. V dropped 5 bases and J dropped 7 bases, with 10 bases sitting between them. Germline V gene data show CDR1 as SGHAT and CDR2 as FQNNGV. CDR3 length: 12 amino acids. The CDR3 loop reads CASSPALHTQYF. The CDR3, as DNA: TGTGCCAGCAGCCCGGCTTTGCATACGCAGTATTTT.

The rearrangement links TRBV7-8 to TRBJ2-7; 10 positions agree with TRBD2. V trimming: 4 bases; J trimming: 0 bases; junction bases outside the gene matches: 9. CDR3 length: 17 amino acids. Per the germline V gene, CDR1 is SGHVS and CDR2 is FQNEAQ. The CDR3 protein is CASSSTAGTSVSYEQYF. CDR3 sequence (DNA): TGTGCCAGCAGCTCAACAGCCGGGACTAGCGTCTCCTACGAGCAGTACTTC.

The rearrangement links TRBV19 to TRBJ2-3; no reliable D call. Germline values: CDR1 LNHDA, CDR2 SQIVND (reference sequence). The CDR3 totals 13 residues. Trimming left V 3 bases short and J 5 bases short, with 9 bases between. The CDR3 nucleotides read TGTGCCAGTAGTATGGTATACGGAGATACGCAGTATTTT. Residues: CASSMVYGDTQYF.